These 24 T cell receptor beta chains were all obtained from the same sample, sequenced in a study of control samples from healthy donors and cancer patients. Sequenced by immunoSEQ multiplex PCR; TCRdb stores in-frame clones only, minus some. The table has around 68,000 clones, more than 75% seen once. Input material: PBMCs. The origin of the receptors is a woman between 50 and 59 years old with lung cancer.

J is TRBJ1-2 and V is TRBV19; 7 nucleotides agree with TRBD1. V dropped 5 bases and J dropped 4; count of bases not matched to a gene: 10. This CDR3 has 15 amino acids. Germline lookup yields CDR1 LNHDA and CDR2 SQIVND (reference sequence). The CDR3 loop reads CASSPDRTAGYGYTF. DNA for the CDR3: TGTGCCAGTAGTCCGGACAGGACTGCTGGCTATGGCTACACCTTC.

The chain joins TRBV5-1 to TRBJ1-2; D gene ambiguous. The CDR3 runs to 14 residues. Trimming removed 1 base at V and 3 bases at J, with 10 bases between. From germline, CDR1 is SGHRS and CDR2 YFSETQ. The CDR3 loop is CASSLMGRDYGYTF. The CDR3 region has the DNA TGCGCCAGCAGCTTGATGGGTCGCGACTATGGCTACACCTTC.

The chain joins TRBV10-2 to TRBJ2-6; D is undetermined. V shed 3 bases and J shed 0 bases, with 9 bases lying between them. CDR3 size: 16 residues. The germline V gene has CDR1 WSHSY and CDR2 SAAADI. The CDR3 DNA reads TGCGCCAGCAGTGAATTGAGAGGCTCTGGGGCCAACGTCCTGACTTTC. This encodes CASSELRGSGANVLTF.

The genes are TRBV24-1 and TRBJ1-5; 10 bases are shared with TRBD1. Losses at the gene ends were 7 bases for V and 3 bases for J; bases not matched to a gene: 2. CDR3 size: 14 residues. Germline CDR1 is KGHDR and CDR2 is SFDVKD. CDR3 nucleotide sequence: TGTGCCACCAGCGGGACAGGGGCCAATCAGCCCCAGCATTTT. Its translation: CATSGTGANQPQHF.

This chain links TRBV29-1 with TRBJ1-6; TRBD1 agrees at 7 bases. The ends lost 7 bases at V and 10 bases at J; junction bases unmatched: 13. The CDR3 is made up of 14 amino acids. Looked up from germline, CDR1 is SQVTM and CDR2 is ANQGSEA. The CDR3 loop is CSARQGEYGSPLHF. The CDR3 DNA follows: TGCAGCGCCCGACAGGGAGAGTACGGCTCACCCCTCCACTTT.

V and J are TRBV27 and TRBJ2-7; D not resolved. CDR1 is MNHEY, CDR2 SMNVEV, per germline (reference sequence). The CDR3 has 15 residues. The V end was cut by 4 bases, the J end by 3 bases, with 16 bases between. The chain's CDR3 is CASSSIGSRHYEQYF. CDR3 nucleotide sequence: TGTGCCAGCAGTTCGATAGGGTCCCGTCACTACGAGCAGTACTTC.

The chain combines TRBV24-1 with TRBJ1-2; D unresolved. Germline V gene data show CDR1 as KGHDR and CDR2 as SFDVKD. The CDR3 is 14 amino acids. V dropped 1 base and J dropped 3 bases, with 8 bases sitting between them. In DNA, the CDR3 is TGTGCCACCAGTGATTTTGGGCAGGACTATGGCTACACCTTC. This codes for CATSDFGQDYGYTF.

CDR3 amino acids: CASRRLAGALGTGELFF. In nucleotides, the CDR3 is TGCGCCAGCAGGCGACTAGCGGGGGCCCTGGGGACCGGGGAGCTGTTTTTT. V is TRBV5-1 and J is TRBJ2-2; 12 bases are shared with TRBD2. J gave up 5 bases and V 5 bases, and 10 bases lay outside the gene matches. The CDR3 totals 17 residues. Germline CDR1 is SGHRS and CDR2 is YFSETQ. Using reference TRBV5-1 and TRBJ2-2 for the parts outside the CDR3, the full variable domain is KAGVTQTPRYLIKTRGQQVTLSCSPISGHRSVSWYQQTPGQGLQFLFEYFSETQRNKGNFPGRFSGRQFSNSRSEMNVSTLELGDSALYLCASRRLAGALGTGELFFGEGSRLTVL.

CDR3 protein: CASSLYTGTGLSGNTIYF. CDR3 nucleotide sequence: TGTGCCAGCAGCTTGTACACCGGGACAGGGCTTTCTGGAAACACCATATATTTT. V gene TRBV7-9 combines with J gene TRBJ1-3, with 9 positions matching TRBD1. CDR1 is SEHNR, CDR2 FQNEAQ, per germline (reference sequence). The CDR3 is made up of 18 amino acids. V lost 3 bases to trimming and J lost 1 base; unmatched junction nucleotides: 10.

This sequence joins TRBV10-3 and TRBJ1-2; weak D call: TRBD1 (6 bases). This CDR3 has 15 residues. Trimming shortened V by 3 bases and J by 3 bases, and 14 bases separated the two germline ends. CDR1 and CDR2 (germline): ENHRY, SYGVKD. The CDR3 is CAISDSRGSDYGYTF. CDR3 coding DNA: TGTGCCATCAGTGATAGCAGGGGTTCGGACTATGGCTACACCTTC.

The J gene is TRBJ1-6, the V gene TRBV4-1; a weak D match, TRBD1 (6 bases). The CDR3 consists of 13 residues. Germline V lookup: CDR1 MGHRA, CDR2 YSYEKL. The V end was cut by 2 bases, the J end by 10 bases, with 9 bases between. The CDR3 sequence: CASSQRGLSPLHF. The CDR3 DNA reads TGCGCCAGCAGCCAAAGGGGGTTATCACCCCTCCACTTT.

As regards this clone: The junction does not match germline at one end; this may be a read error. The gene calls are TRBV10-3 and TRBJ1-3; the D is unclear. The CDR3 length is 13 residues. Per germline, CDR1 ENHRY and CDR2 SYGVKD. The CDR3 DNA follows: TGTGCCATCAGTGAGTCGATAGGAAGCACCATATATTTT. It translates to CAISESIGSTIYF.

This clone came up a few times. V and J are TRBV11-3 and TRBJ1-2; 8 bases align to TRBD1. Trimming at V came to 4 bases and at J to 4 bases, leaving 14 bases not matched to a gene. The CDR3 runs to 17 residues. Looked up from germline, CDR1 is SGHNT and CDR2 is YENEEA. The chain's CDR3 is CASSSILGTGGAYGYTF. In nucleotides, the CDR3 is TGTGCCAGCAGCTCCATACTCGGGACAGGAGGGGCCTATGGCTACACCTTC.

This chain joins TRBV10-1 and TRBJ2-1, with D possibly being TRBD1 (5 bases). The CDR3 loop spans 15 amino acids. CDR1 and CDR2 from the germline V gene are WNHNN and SYGVQD (reference sequence). V lost 3 bases to trimming and J lost 7 bases, with 16 bases between them. The CDR3: CASSDPGSPSNEQFF. CDR3 coding DNA: TGCGCCAGCAGTGATCCAGGGTCCCCGAGTAATGAGCAGTTCTTC.

The genes are TRBV19 and TRBJ1-2; a weak D match, TRBD1 (5 bases). Between the trimmed V and J ends, which lost 8 bases and 3 bases, there was a span of 13 bases. CDR3 length: 13 amino acids. CDR1 is LNHDA and CDR2 is SQIVND in the germline V gene (reference sequence). CDR3 in DNA: TGTGCCAGTGCTGGGGGTGGGGACTATGGCTACACCTTC. This sequence encodes CASAGGGDYGYTF.

This clone was detected once. The chain employs TRBV6-5 and TRBJ2-2; D is uncertain. The germline gives CDR1 MNHEY, CDR2 SVGAGI. Deletions cut 4 bases from V and 4 bases from J, with 13 bases between. The CDR3 loop spans 15 amino acids. The CDR3 reads CASSFDTLGTGELFF. Written as DNA, the CDR3 is TGTGCCAGCAGTTTTGACACGCTTGGCACCGGGGAGCTGTTTTTT.

The table lists this clone with many counts. This CDR3 is also generated by other DNA sequences in the sample. This chain uses TRBV6-5 with TRBJ1-1; D perhaps matches TRBD1 (5 bases). Trimming cost V 0 bases and J 3 bases, with 11 bases left between them. The germline gives CDR1 MNHEY, CDR2 SVGAGI. CDR3 length equals 15 residues. The CDR3 is CASSYSPGGDTEAFF. Here the CDR3 DNA reads TGTGCCAGCAGTTACTCGCCCGGGGGGGACACTGAAGCTTTCTTT.

The chain employs TRBV10-3 and TRBJ2-7; 9 nucleotides line up with TRBD1. V gave up 10 bases and J gave up 5 bases; unmatched junction bases: 6. The CDR3 is made up of 12 amino acids. The V gene's germline CDR1 is ENHRY and CDR2 SYGVKD. The CDR3 nucleotides read TGTGCCACACGGGGGGACAGGGACGAGCAGTACTTC. Residues: CATRGDRDEQYF.

The chain has TRBV9 and TRBJ2-5; 15 bases map to TRBD2. V shed 4 bases, J shed 5 bases, and the junction held 3 bases outside the gene matches. The CDR3 loop spans 15 amino acids. The V gene's germline CDR1 is SGDLS and CDR2 YYNGEE. This CDR3 is CASSPGTSGGETQYF. The CDR3 DNA sequence: TGTGCCAGCAGCCCCGGGACTAGCGGGGGGGAGACCCAGTACTTC.

This clone appeared a few times. The V and J genes are TRBV11-2 and TRBJ1-1; unclear D gene. This CDR3 region has 16 residues. Germline CDR1 and CDR2: SGHAT and FQNNGV. V was pared by 3 bases and J by 0 bases, with 14 bases between. CDR3 region: CASSFGGLRMNTEAFF. DNA of the CDR3: TGTGCCAGCAGCTTCGGAGGGCTCCGAATGAACACTGAAGCTTTCTTT.

The rearrangement uses TRBV3-1 (or the pseudogene TRBV3-2) and TRBJ2-7; D is unclear. Germline V gene lookup returns CDR1 LGHDT and CDR2 YNNKEL (reference sequence). This CDR3 is 15 amino acids long. V was clipped by 2 bases and J by 5 bases, with 16 bases between them. The CDR3, as DNA: TGTGCCAGCAGCCAATTACCAGAGCATTCGGACGAGCAGTACTTC. Amino acids: CASSQLPEHSDEQYF.

J is TRBJ2-3 and V is TRBV24-1; D may be TRBD1 or TRBD2 (5 bases each). V lost 4 bases, J lost 2 bases, and 9 bases lay in between. The CDR3 covers 14 residues. CDR1 KGHDR and CDR2 SFDVKD come from the germline V gene. For the CDR3, the DNA is TGTGCCACCAGTGAGGGGGTTAACACAGATACGCAGTATTTT. Its translation: CATSEGVNTDTQYF.

This clone appeared a single time. This chain uses TRBV5-1 with TRBJ1-2; a possible D gene is TRBD1 (6 bases). The CDR3 sequence is 14 residues long. V lost 4 bases and J lost 6, with 16 bases in between. Germline V gene lookup returns CDR1 SGHRS and CDR2 YFSETQ. The CDR3 protein is CASSLGGGSNGYTF. The DNA for the CDR3 is TGCGCCAGCAGCCTCGGAGGGGGTAGCAATGGCTACACCTTC.

V gene TRBV2 combines with J gene TRBJ2-5; a weak D match, TRBD2 (5 bases). Trimming cost V 4 bases and J 1 base, with 13 bases left between them. This CDR3 comprises 15 residues. Looked up from germline, CDR1 is SNHLY and CDR2 is FYNNEI. In DNA, the CDR3 is TGTGCCAGCAGTGGTAGCGAGGCCGCCCAAGAGACCCAGTACTTC. As protein: CASSGSEAAQETQYF.